The rows below give T cell receptor beta chains drawn from one sample of a study of blood T cell repertoires in COVID-19. Generated by immunoSEQ multiplex PCR, the TCRdb table keeps only in-frame clones and is missing some. The sample has about 89,000 clones; about 78% are singletons. Sequencing was performed on peripheral blood. The receptors here all came from a woman older than 75 with acute or convalescent COVID-19. Each CDR3 is given with its conserved first and last residue. A D gene is named only where the DNA matches it firmly. Clone size is not always given. Where it is, it says once, few, many or a class for expanded clones.

V,D,size,J,CDR3,DNA
TRBV2,TRBD2,.,TRBJ2-1,CASSEEALAGGGEQFF,TGTGCCAGCAGTGAAGAGGCCTTAGCGGGGGGAGGTGAGCAGTTCTTC
TRBV3-1/TRBV3-2,.,.,TRBJ1-1,CASSQGENSPEAFF,TGTGCCAGCAGCCAAGGCGAAAATTCTCCCGAAGCTTTCTTT
TRBV19,TRBD1,few,TRBJ2-7,CASSLGQQISYEQYF,TGTGCCAGTAGTTTGGGACAGCAGATCTCCTACGAGCAGTACTTC
TRBV3-1/TRBV3-2,.,.,TRBJ2-1,CASSHRGGFDEQFF,TGTGCCAGCAGCCATAGGGGGGGGTTCGATGAGCAGTTCTTC
TRBV5-6,TRBD1,.,TRBJ1-1,CASSSVDREAFF,TGTGCCAGCAGCTCCGTGGACAGGGAAGCTTTCTTT
TRBV2,TRBD1,.,TRBJ1-4,CASSEPTGNVEKLFF,TGTGCCAGCAGTGAACCGACAGGGAACGTTGAAAAACTGTTTTTT
TRBV18,.,.,TRBJ2-7,CASSPNRQPSYEQYF,TGTGCCAGCTCACCGAATCGACAGCCGAGCTACGAGCAGTACTTC
TRBV7-8,.,.,TRBJ1-5,CASSLKLGGGPMSQPQHF,TGTGCCAGCAGCTTAAAGCTAGGGGGGGGGCCGATGAGTCAGCCCCAGCATTTT
TRBV10-3,TRBD2,few,TRBJ2-5,CATSGTKETQYF,TGTGCCACCTCCGGGACTAAAGAGACCCAGTACTTC
TRBV9,.,.,TRBJ1-2,CPRRGPAGPGYGYTF,TGCCCCCGCCGCGGGCCCGCGGGCCCGGGCTATGGCTACACCTTC
TRBV6-5,.,once,TRBJ1-6,CASSYSGGARYSPLHF,TGTGCCAGCAGTTACTCGGGAGGGGCGCGATATTCACCCCTCCACTTT
TRBV7-8,TRBD1,few,TRBJ1-2,CASRLDREYGYTF,TGTGCCAGCAGGTTGGACAGGGAGTATGGCTACACCTTC
TRBV5-1,.,.,TRBJ1-5,CASSLGQGQPQHF,TGCGCCAGCAGCTTGGGTCAGGGTCAGCCCCAGCATTTT
TRBV7-8,TRBD1,.,TRBJ2-3,CASSPRQGTDTQYF,TGTGCCAGCAGCCCCCGACAGGGAACAGATACGCAGTATTTT
TRBV18,TRBD1,.,TRBJ1-2,CASSPLRGDYGYTF,TGTGCCAGCTCACCCCTCAGGGGGGACTATGGCTACACCTTC
TRBV7-8,.,few,TRBJ2-1,CASSLVAGEQFF,TGTGCCAGCAGCTTAGTGGCGGGCGAGCAGTTCTTC
TRBV18,.,once,TRBJ2-5,CASSFDSQETQYF,TGTGCCAGCTCCTTTGACAGCCAAGAGACCCAGTACTTC
TRBV4-2,TRBD2,.,TRBJ2-7,CASSQGLTSGVDYEQYF,TGTGCCAGCAGCCAAGGACTAACTAGCGGGGTAGACTACGAGCAGTACTTC
TRBV11-2,.,few,TRBJ1-2,CASSSPRMPGVGYTF,TGTGCCAGCAGCTCCCCCCGAATGCCAGGGGTCGGCTACACCTTC
TRBV30,.,.,TRBJ1-1,CAWRGQLSRTEAFF,TGTGCCTGGAGAGGACAGTTATCTAGGACTGAAGCTTTCTTT